The rows below give T cell receptor beta chains drawn from one sample of a study of blood T cell repertoires in COVID-19. Here immunoSEQ multiplex PCR was the method, and the copy in TCRdb shows in-frame clones only, minus some. The table shows over 200,000 clones, with over 75% occurring only once. The sample comprised peripheral blood. These receptors were collected from a human donor in a cohort sampled during active COVID-19. CDR3s include the opening cysteine and the closing phenylalanine or tryptophan. A D gene is named only where the DNA matches it firmly. Clone size, where shown, is once, few, many, or a class for clones that have expanded.

>TRBJ2-7|NA|TRBV28|NA
CASSFRQVTYEQYF
TGTGCCAGCAGTTTTCGACAGGTTACCTACGAGCAGTACTTC
>TRBJ2-3|NA|TRBV28|NA
CASSSPGPGVGTDTQYF
TGTGCCAGCAGTTCACCGGGACCAGGGGTAGGGACAGATACGCAGTATTTT
>TRBJ2-1|NA|TRBV7-2|NA
CASSLSSWERSLGNEQFF
TGTGCCAGCAGCTTATCGTCCTGGGAGCGGTCCCTAGGGAATGAGCAGTTCTTC
>TRBJ1-3|NA|TRBV9|TRBD1
CASSGQGIHTIYF
TGTGCCAGCAGCGGACAGGGGATACACACCATATATTTT
>TRBJ2-6|few|TRBV6-1|NA
CASSGNSRPGANVLTF
TGTGCCAGCAGTGGTAACAGCCGCCCTGGGGCCAACGTCCTGACTTTC
>TRBJ2-1|NA|TRBV21-1|NA
CASSKEQRQSGASYNEQFF
TGTGCCAGCAGCAAAGAACAGAGGCAGTCGGGAGCTTCTTACAATGAGCAGTTCTTC
>TRBJ2-7|NA|TRBV5-6|TRBD2
CASRFTSGALYEQYF
TGTGCCAGCAGATTCACTAGCGGGGCATTATACGAGCAGTACTTC
>TRBJ2-7|NA|TRBV7-2|NA
CASSLWSSYEQYF
TGTGCCAGCAGCTTATGGAGCTCCTACGAGCAGTACTTC
>TRBJ2-3|NA|TRBV19|NA
CASRQEGSADTQYF
TGTGCCAGTAGGCAGGAGGGCTCGGCAGATACGCAGTATTTT
>TRBJ2-6|NA|TRBV2|NA
CASSAAGTGANVLTF
TGTGCCAGCAGTGCGGCAGGGACTGGGGCCAACGTCCTGACTTTC
>TRBJ2-1|NA|TRBV19|NA
CASSIAAGRNEQFF
TGTGCCAGTAGTATAGCGGCGGGAAGGAATGAGCAGTTCTTC
>TRBJ2-1|once|TRBV7-2|TRBD2
CASSLGQGSSGSKGHEQFF
TGTGCCAGCAGCTTAGGCCAAGGGTCGAGCGGGAGTAAGGGCCATGAGCAGTTCTTC
>TRBJ2-7|NA|TRBV4-3|TRBD2
CASSQDGSASGSYEQYF
TGCGCCAGCAGCCAAGACGGCTCAGCGAGCGGGAGCTACGAGCAGTACTTC
>TRBJ2-3|once|TRBV4-3|TRBD1
CASSQDVGTVPDTQYF
TGCGCCAGCAGCCAAGATGTAGGGACAGTGCCAGATACGCAGTATTTT
>TRBJ1-2|NA|TRBV9|NA
CASSVGRAERYPSGYTF
TGTGCCAGCAGCGTGGGCAGGGCCGAACGTTACCCTTCTGGCTACACCTTC
>TRBJ2-7|NA|TRBV9|TRBD2
CASSVGTSYEQYF
TGTGCCAGCAGCGTAGGGACTAGCTACGAGCAGTACTTC
>TRBJ1-6|NA|TRBV27|TRBD1
CASSPRTGRKSPLHF
TGTGCCAGCAGTCCAAGGACAGGGAGAAAGTCACCCCTCCACTTT
>TRBJ1-2|NA|TRBV19|NA
CASSETNYGYTF
TGTGCCAGTAGTGAGACAAACTATGGCTACACCTTC
>TRBJ2-7|NA|TRBV19|NA
CASSGGDSGLSYEQYF
TGTGCCAGTAGTGGTGGAGACAGCGGGCTCTCCTACGAGCAGTACTTC
>TRBJ1-5|few|TRBV11-3|NA
CASSSPLGRFNQPQHF
TGTGCCAGCAGCTCCCCTCTCGGGAGGTTTAATCAGCCCCAGCATTTT
>TRBJ2-1|NA|TRBV7-2|TRBD2
CASSLLAGSYNEQFF
TGTGCCAGCAGCTTGCTAGCGGGGTCTTACAATGAGCAGTTCTTC
>TRBJ1-5|NA|TRBV10-2|NA
CASSESTLRPQHF
TGCGCCAGCAGTGAGTCGACTCTGCGTCCCCAGCATTTT
>TRBJ1-2|NA|TRBV28|TRBD1
CASSLSGGRRGYTF
TGTGCCAGCAGTTTATCAGGGGGGCGCAGAGGCTACACCTTC
>TRBJ2-7|NA|TRBV28|TRBD1
CASGKDRWGIGSYEQYF
TGTGCCAGCGGAAAGGACAGGTGGGGGATTGGCTCCTACGAGCAGTACTTC
>TRBJ1-4|NA|TRBV6-2/TRBV6-3|TRBD1
CASSSGTGGSEKLFF
TGTGCCAGCAGCTCCGGGACAGGGGGAAGTGAAAAACTGTTTTTT
>TRBJ1-2|NA|TRBV5-1|NA
CASSPRRVAYGYTF
TGCGCCAGCAGCCCCCGACGGGTTGCCTATGGCTACACCTTC
>TRBJ2-5|NA|TRBV15|NA
CATSRDSGKETQYF
TGTGCCACCAGCAGAGATTCAGGGAAGGAGACCCAGTACTTC
>TRBJ2-7|few|TRBV5-4|TRBD1
CASSPLSQGAYEQYF
TGTGCCAGCAGCCCCCTCAGTCAGGGGGCGTACGAGCAGTACTTC
>TRBJ1-5|NA|TRBV7-9|TRBD1
CASSPLPTGTQPQHF
TGTGCCAGCAGCCCGCTACCGACAGGGACTCAGCCCCAGCATTTT
>TRBJ1-1|NA|TRBV5-1|TRBD1
CASSRGQVNTEAFF
TGCGCCAGCAGCCGGGGACAGGTGAACACTGAAGCTTTCTTT
>TRBJ2-7|NA|TRBV19|NA
CASKETILSEQYF
TGTGCCAGTAAAGAGACAATTCTCTCCGAGCAGTACTTC
>TRBJ2-7|NA|TRBV28|TRBD2
CASSPGTSDSNEQYF
TGTGCCAGCAGTCCCGGGACTAGCGATTCGAACGAGCAGTACTTC
>TRBJ1-4|NA|TRBV24-1|TRBD1
CATSDARDRAEKLFF
TGTGCCACCAGTGATGCCCGGGACAGGGCTGAAAAACTGTTTTTT
>TRBJ2-1|NA|TRBV19|NA
CASSIVLADNEQFF
TGTGCCAGTAGTATAGTCCTAGCCGACAATGAGCAGTTCTTC
>TRBJ1-6|few|TRBV5-1|TRBD1
CASSLRQGRDSPLHF
TGCGCCAGCAGCCTACGACAGGGGAGGGATTCACCCCTCCACTTT
>TRBJ2-7|NA|TRBV5-1|TRBD2
CASSLALGRDEQYF
TGCGCCAGCAGCTTGGCCCTGGGGAGGGACGAGCAGTACTTC
>TRBJ1-3|NA|TRBV14|NA
CASSRQPSSGNTIYF
TGTGCCAGCAGCCGGCAGCCTAGCTCTGGAAACACCATATATTTT
>TRBJ1-1|NA|TRBV27|NA
CASSSWGGTEAFF
TGTGCCAGCAGTAGTTGGGGGGGCACTGAAGCTTTCTTT
>TRBJ1-5|few|TRBV7-9|TRBD1
CASSEGQGDNQPQHF
TGTGCCAGCAGCGAGGGACAGGGTGACAATCAGCCCCAGCATTTT
>TRBJ2-1|NA|TRBV2|NA
CASSEGSYNEQFF
TGTGCCAGCAGTGAAGGGAGTTACAATGAGCAGTTCTTC
>TRBJ2-3|NA|TRBV28|TRBD2
CASSFAGLAGGSTDTQYF
TGTGCCAGCAGTTTCGCTGGACTAGCGGGAGGGAGCACAGATACGCAGTATTTT
>TRBJ2-1|NA|TRBV5-1|NA
CASSSQGSFYNEQFF
TGCGCCAGCAGCTCCCAGGGTTCTTTCTACAATGAGCAGTTCTTC
>TRBJ2-3|NA|TRBV6-6|NA
CASSYSAGGEPQYF
TGTGCCAGCAGTTACTCAGCAGGAGGAGAGCCGCAGTATTTT
>TRBJ2-7|NA|TRBV28|TRBD2
CASSSLPLAGNYEQYF
TGTGCCAGCAGTTCCCTCCCGCTAGCGGGAAACTACGAGCAGTACTTC
>TRBJ2-7|NA|TRBV18|TRBD1
CASTPGQVYEQYF
TGTGCCAGCACACCGGGACAGGTTTACGAGCAGTACTTC
>TRBJ2-7|few|TRBV7-9|TRBD1
CASSETGGTYEQYF
TGTGCCAGCAGCGAAACAGGGGGAACCTACGAGCAGTACTTC
>TRBJ2-3|once|TRBV28|TRBD2
CASSLLADRTDTQYF
TGTGCCAGCAGTTTACTAGCGGATCGCACAGATACGCAGTATTTT
>TRBJ2-5|NA|TRBV19|NA
CASSIETRETQYF
TGTGCCAGTAGTATAGAAACTAGGGAGACCCAGTACTTC
>TRBJ1-6|NA|TRBV3-1/TRBV3-2|NA
CASSPVNNSPLHF
TGTGCCAGCAGCCCAGTCAATAATTCACCCCTCCACTTT
>TRBJ2-7|NA|TRBV5-1|TRBD1
CASSDGQGASEQYF
TGCGCCAGCAGCGACGGACAGGGGGCCAGCGAGCAGTACTTC
>TRBJ2-3|NA|TRBV4-3|NA
CASSHNPTGTDTQYF
TGCGCCAGCAGCCATAATCCGACAGGCACAGATACGCAGTATTTT
>TRBJ2-5|NA|TRBV28|NA
CASKSGSVKTQYF
TGTGCCAGCAAAAGCGGATCGGTTAAGACCCAGTACTTC
>TRBJ1-1|NA|TRBV19|NA
CASSTRTTGMNTEAFF
TGTGCCAGTAGTACCCGGACCACAGGGATGAACACTGAAGCTTTCTTT
>TRBJ2-7|NA|TRBV5-1|TRBD1
CASSWGTGSLEQYF
TGCGCCAGCAGCTGGGGGACAGGGTCCCTCGAGCAGTACTTC
>TRBJ1-2|NA|TRBV30|NA
CAWSDMSNYGYTF
TGTGCCTGGAGTGATATGTCTAACTATGGCTACACCTTC